Shown below are 25 T cell receptor beta chains from a single sample sequenced in a study of spatial heterogeneity in lung cancer. As to time point: sample taken at primary tumor resection. The input material, whole RNA from tumor, nontumor lung or frozen PBMC, was sequenced unsorted. Using its own MiXCR run on the 5' RACE reads, TCRdb lists one record per CDR3 protein. The sample gives around 63,000 distinct CDR3 sequences, approximately 8% of which show up once; over 13% is in the top ten. Sequencing was performed on PBMCs, taken at surgery. Receptors originate from a female donor with early-stage non-small cell lung cancer.

This clonotype was observed a few times. The chain joins TRBV28 to TRBJ2-7; tentative D call: TRBD1 (6 bases). Germline V gene lookup returns CDR1 MDHEN and CDR2 SYDVKM. This CDR3 region has 16 residues. V was cut by 4 bases and J by 0 bases, with 16 bases left in between. The CDR3: CASSWITRGSSYEQYF. CDR3 bases: TGTGCCAGCAGTTGGATCACTAGGGGGAGCTCCTACGAGCAGTACTTC.

This clonotype was recorded many times. The chain carries TRBV11-3 and TRBJ1-1, with 7 bases matching TRBD1. The V segment lost 5 bases and the J segment 1 base; nucleotides outside the gene matches: 10. The CDR3 sequence is 16 residues long. CDR1 SGHNT and CDR2 YENEEA come from the germline V gene. CDR3 sequence: CASSAGGGRENTEAFF. CDR3 nucleotide sequence: TGTGCCAGCAGCGCAGGGGGAGGACGGGAGAACACTGAAGCTTTCTTT.

The table lists this clonotype with a few counts. The CDR3 here is CAISPDVGEGTQYF. The CDR3, as DNA: TGTGCCATCAGCCCTGATGTCGGGGAGGGTACGCAGTATTTT. The J gene is TRBJ2-3, the V gene TRBV10-3, with 7 bases identical to TRBD2. Germline lookup yields CDR1 ENHRY and CDR2 SYGVKD. This CDR3 spans 14 amino acids. Germline trimming cut 6 bases from V and 8 bases from J; bases unmatched to any gene: 11.

This clonotype was detected many times. This chain uses TRBV20-1 with TRBJ1-6; D unresolved. The germline CDR1 and CDR2 sequences are DFQATT and SNEGSKA (reference sequence). The CDR3 is made up of 13 amino acids. The V gene lost 1 base and the J gene lost 10 bases, with 11 bases spanning the gap. The CDR3 bases are TGCAGTGCTAGAGGGTTAATGGTCTCACCCCTCCACTTT. Amino acids: CSARGLMVSPLHF.

This clonotype has more than one count but fewer than ten. The V call is TRBV2, the J call TRBJ2-1, with 7 positions matching TRBD2. This CDR3 is 15 amino acids long. In germline, CDR1 is SNHLY, CDR2 FYNNEI. With V trimmed by 4 bases and J by 9 bases, 12 bases remained unmatched. DNA of the CDR3: TGTGCCAGCAGTGGTGGCCTAGCGGCAAGGGGTGAGCAGTTCTTC. Protein: CASSGGLAARGEQFF.

Of note for this clonotype: A read error may account for a junction end that differs from germline. The gene calls are TRBV11-3 and TRBJ1-5, with 7 nucleotides matching TRBD1. CDR1 and CDR2 from the germline V gene are SGHNT and YENEEA. The CDR3 runs 15 residues. The CDR3 region is CASSLGTEGNQPQHF. CDR3 sequence (DNA): TGTGCCAGCAGTTTAGGGACAGAGGGAAATCAGCCCCAGCATTTT.

The rearrangement joins TRBV14 to TRBJ1-1; no definite D call. CDR3 length: 14 residues. Looked up from germline, CDR1 is SGHDN and CDR2 is FVKESK. The germline V and J ends were trimmed by 1 base and 6 bases, with 12 bases remaining between them. The CDR3 bases are TGTGCCAGCAGCCAAGCTTTTGGGAGCGCTGAAGCTTTCTTT. As protein: CASSQAFGSAEAFF.

This sequence joins TRBV12-3 or TRBV12-4 and TRBJ2-1, with unresolved D. This CDR3 has 13 residues. Between the trimmed V and J ends, which lost 5 bases and 0 bases, there was a span of 5 bases. This CDR3 reads CASSPLSYNEQFF. The CDR3 DNA is TGTGCCAGCAGTCCTCTCTCCTACAATGAGCAGTTCTTC.

V and J are TRBV20-1 and TRBJ1-2; 7 positions agree with TRBD1. This CDR3 has 14 residues. Trimming removed 2 bases from V and 2 bases from J; junction bases left unmatched: 5. Germline V gene lookup returns CDR1 DFQATT and CDR2 SNEGSKA (reference sequence). CDR3 nucleotides: TGCAGTGCTAGAACAGGGGCAGAAAACTATGGCTACACCTTC. It is translated as CSARTGAENYGYTF.

This clonotype occurred many times. V is TRBV6-1 and J is TRBJ1-5; D unresolved. Germline CDR1 and CDR2: MNHNS and SASEGT. The CDR3 spans 14 residues. Trimming removed 5 bases at V and 0 bases at J, with 8 bases between. CDR3 loop: CASSPTTSNQPQHF. CDR3 sequence (DNA): TGTGCCAGCAGTCCCACTACTAGCAATCAGCCCCAGCATTTT.

For the CDR3, the DNA is TGTGCCAGCACCAAAGACAGGGCCAGCACAGATACGCAGTATTTT. Protein: CASTKDRASTDTQYF. The rearrangement joins TRBV2 to TRBJ2-3, with 7 bases fitting TRBD1. Germline V lookup: CDR1 SNHLY, CDR2 FYNNEI. The CDR3 loop spans 15 amino acids. Trimming at V came to 7 bases and at J to 0 bases, leaving 7 bases not matched to a gene.

V and J are TRBV5-1 and TRBJ2-7, with D possibly being TRBD2 (5 bases). Germline values: CDR1 SGHRS, CDR2 YFSETQ. The CDR3 spans 14 residues. V lost 0 bases to trimming and J lost 6 bases, with 13 bases between them. CDR3 nucleotide sequence: TGCGCCAGCAGCTTGGAGCGGCCCGTGGGCGAGCAGTACTTC. Translation: CASSLERPVGEQYF.

This clonotype was seen a handful of times. The rearrangement uses TRBV7-3 and TRBJ2-3; 8 nucleotides line up with TRBD2. V lost 5 bases and J lost 6; bases outside the gene matches: 10. The CDR3 loop spans 15 amino acids. Germline assignment: CDR1 SGHTA and CDR2 FQGTGA. The CDR3 DNA follows: TGTGCCAGCAGCAACACGGGGGGGCGTGTCGATACGCAGTATTTT. Protein: CASSNTGGRVDTQYF.

This clonotype was detected a few times. CDR3 DNA sequence: TGTGCCAGCAGAAATATCGAGGGAATACGGACGAACACTGAAGCTTTCTTT. Encoded protein: CASRNIEGIRTNTEAFF. The chain uses TRBV6-5 and TRBJ1-1; the D is unclear. The ends were cut back, 6 bases at V and 1 base at J, with 21 bases in the middle. The CDR3 has 17 amino acids. Germline V gives CDR1 MNHEY, CDR2 SVGAGI.

This chain connects TRBV6-6 to TRBJ1-5, with D maybe TRBD1 (6 bases). Germline CDR1 is MNHNY and CDR2 is SVGAGI (reference sequence). V gave up 6 bases and J gave up 2 bases, with 11 bases separating them. The CDR3 extends over 14 amino acids. The CDR3 sequence is CASSVGAGNQPQHF. The CDR3 nucleotides are TGTGCCAGCAGCGTGGGGGCAGGCAATCAGCCCCAGCATTTT.

V and J are TRBV5-1 and TRBJ1-5; no clear D. V dropped 5 bases and J dropped 10 bases, with 16 bases sitting between them. The CDR3 is made up of 13 amino acids. CDR1 SGHRS and CDR2 YFSETQ come from the germline V gene. The CDR3 bases are TGCGCCAGCAGTCCCGATGGGGAAGGTCCCCAGCATTTT. This encodes CASSPDGEGPQHF.

This chain joins TRBV12-3 or TRBV12-4 and TRBJ1-1; D not resolved. The CDR3 is made up of 14 amino acids. V lost 3 bases, J lost 0 bases, and 8 bases lay in between. In DNA form, the CDR3 reads TGTGCCAGCAGTTTCGGACGGATGAACACTGAAGCTTTCTTT. It is translated as CASSFGRMNTEAFF.

Ten or more counts support this clonotype. The chain employs TRBV7-3 and TRBJ2-1, with unresolved D. Germline values: CDR1 SGHTA, CDR2 FQGTGA. Trimming pared 4 bases from V and 6 bases from J, leaving 10 bases between. CDR3 length equals 13 residues. The CDR3, as DNA: TGTGCCAGCAGCTCTGGACCGACCAATGAGCAGTTCTTC. Amino acids: CASSSGPTNEQFF.

This clonotype was detected only a few times. The CDR3 sequence is CASSLRAGVAEQYF. The CDR3 bases are TGTGCCAGCAGCTTACGCGCAGGGGTAGCCGAGCAGTACTTC. The chain couples TRBV7-9 to TRBJ2-7; D is perhaps TRBD1 (6 bases). Germline CDR1 and CDR2: SEHNR and FQNEAQ (reference sequence). This CDR3 comprises 14 residues. The germline V and J ends were trimmed by 2 bases and 6 bases, with 14 bases remaining between them.

This clonotype was detected ten times or more. The J gene is TRBJ1-1, the V gene TRBV7-2; D remains unclear. Germline V gene data show CDR1 as SGHTA and CDR2 as FQGNSA. The CDR3 extends over 13 amino acids. With 7 bases removed from V and 5 bases from J, the gap between germline ends came to 14 bases. DNA of the CDR3: TGTGCCAGCAATCCGGTCCAAGGGACTGAAGCTTTCTTT. It encodes CASNPVQGTEAFF.

This clonotype was recorded a few times. This chain joins TRBV5-6 and TRBJ2-7, with a possible D match to TRBD1 (5 bases). V was clipped by 1 base and J by 2 bases, with 10 bases between them. Germline V gives CDR1 SGHDT, CDR2 YYEEEE. The CDR3 runs 14 residues. The CDR3 coding sequence is TGTGCCAGCAGCTTGTTCACGACAGCCTACGAGCAGTACGTC. Its protein product is CASSLFTTAYEQYV.

The chain joins TRBV27 to TRBJ2-7; maybe TRBD1 (5 bases). V was trimmed by 3 bases and J by 5 bases, leaving 8 bases between them. The CDR3 is 12 residues long. Germline CDR1 MNHEY, CDR2 SMNVEV (reference sequence). In DNA form, the CDR3 reads TGTGCCAGCAGTTTGACCAGGGACGAGCAGTACTTC. Its protein product is CASSLTRDEQYF.

The rearrangement uses TRBV20-1 and TRBJ2-7, with 7 bases aligning to TRBD1. This CDR3 contains 12 residues. Losses at the gene ends were 1 base for V and 4 bases for J; bases not matched to a gene: 1. Germline lookup yields CDR1 DFQATT and CDR2 SNEGSKA (reference sequence). The CDR3 sequence is CSARGQGYEQYF. The CDR3 DNA reads TGCAGTGCTAGAGGACAGGGATACGAGCAGTACTTC.

There are many counts of this clonotype. This rearrangement joins TRBV24-1 to TRBJ2-1, with D perhaps TRBD1 or TRBD2 (5 bases each). The germline V and J ends were trimmed by 4 bases and 2 bases, with 14 bases remaining between them. Germline assignment: CDR1 KGHDR and CDR2 SFDVKD. The CDR3 is 16 amino acids. The CDR3 sequence: CATSDPTVTTYNEQFF. In nucleotides, the CDR3 is TGTGCCACCAGTGACCCGACAGTGACTACCTACAATGAGCAGTTCTTC.

There are many counts of this clonotype. J is TRBJ2-1 and V is TRBV23-1; possibly TRBD1 for D (5 bases). Being an ORF, TRBV23-1 has a function that is uncertain. Trimming stripped 4 bases from V and 5 bases from J, with 12 bases between. The CDR3 runs 14 residues. The CDR3, as DNA: TGCGCCAGCAGTCCGACAGAGGTCCACAATGAGCAGTTCTTC. Translating gives CASSPTEVHNEQFF.